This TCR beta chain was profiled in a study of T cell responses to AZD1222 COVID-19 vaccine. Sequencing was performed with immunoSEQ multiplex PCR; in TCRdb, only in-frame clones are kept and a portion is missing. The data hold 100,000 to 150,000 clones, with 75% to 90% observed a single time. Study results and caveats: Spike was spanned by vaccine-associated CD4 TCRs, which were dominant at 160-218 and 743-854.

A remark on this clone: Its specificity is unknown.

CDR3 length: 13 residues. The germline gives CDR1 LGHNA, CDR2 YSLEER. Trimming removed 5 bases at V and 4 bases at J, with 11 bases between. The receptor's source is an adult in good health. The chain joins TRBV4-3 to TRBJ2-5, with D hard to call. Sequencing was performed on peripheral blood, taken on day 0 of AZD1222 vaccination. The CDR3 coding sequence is TGCGCCAGCAGCGAGGACCCGATAGAGACCCAGTACTTC. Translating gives CASSEDPIETQYF.